This paragraph reports one TCR beta chain. This record belongs to a study of blood T cell repertoires in COVID-19. Study overall: Sample material is recorded as cDNA or gDNA derived from T cells, B-cell-depleted T cells, or PBMCs.

This table comes from immunoSEQ multiplex PCR, and its TCRdb copy is limited to in-frame clones, with some not included. Among just under 55,000 clones listed, about nine tenths were seen once. Material for sequencing was peripheral blood. The TCR was taken from a woman aged 40 to 50 with active COVID-19.

This CDR3 reads CASGLGVLNTEAFF. The CDR3 coding sequence is TGTGCTAGTGGTTTGGGCGTATTGAACACTGAAGCTTTCTTT. The chain uses TRBV12-5 and TRBJ1-1; D unclear. Trimming removed 1 base from V and 0 bases from J, with 6 bases in between. Germline assignment: CDR1 LGHNT and CDR2 FRNRAP. The length of the CDR3 is 14 residues.